This TCR beta chain was sequenced during a study of cytomegalovirus exposure and HLA in healthy donors. Notes on the study in general: As was reported, the HLA-A and HLA-B alleles of most subjects were accurately predicted from TCR beta sequences. Data from an earlier analysis indicated that most TCR beta V segments were productive either about 87% or about 30% of the time.

This PCR relied on a set of 60 Vbeta primers and 13 Jbeta primers. Authors' processing steps: The count from a later analysis was some 83 million unique TCR beta chains, some 10 million of them shared. Assay used: immunoSEQ multiplex PCR; TCRdb lists only in-frame clones, some missing. That table supplies the V and J calls and clone size; D and trimming were determined from the DNA. This table lists 45,000 to 55,000 clones. In regard to this clone: Its antigen remains unknown.

The CDR3 is 18 residues long. The germline V gene has CDR1 SGHVS and CDR2 FQNEAQ. The V and J ends lost 4 bases and 8 bases, in that order; junction bases with no gene match: 16. This receptor was taken from a man between 40 and 49 years old in good health and CMV-seropositive. Sequenced: PBMCs. The rearrangement joins TRBV7-8 to TRBJ2-1; TRBD2 matches 11 bases. The DNA of the CDR3 is TGTGCCAGCAGCTCCAGGTTGGGTAGCGGGGGGGGATACGATGAGCAGTTCTTC. Translation: CASSSRLGSGGGYDEQFF. Drawing the rest from reference TRBV7-8 and TRBJ2-1, the complete variable domain is GAGVSQSPRYKVAKRGQDVALRCDPISGHVSLFWYQQALGQGPEFLTYFQNEAQLDKSGLPSDRFFAERPEGSVSTLKIQRTQQEDSAVYLCASSSRLGSGGGYDEQFFGPGTRLTVL.